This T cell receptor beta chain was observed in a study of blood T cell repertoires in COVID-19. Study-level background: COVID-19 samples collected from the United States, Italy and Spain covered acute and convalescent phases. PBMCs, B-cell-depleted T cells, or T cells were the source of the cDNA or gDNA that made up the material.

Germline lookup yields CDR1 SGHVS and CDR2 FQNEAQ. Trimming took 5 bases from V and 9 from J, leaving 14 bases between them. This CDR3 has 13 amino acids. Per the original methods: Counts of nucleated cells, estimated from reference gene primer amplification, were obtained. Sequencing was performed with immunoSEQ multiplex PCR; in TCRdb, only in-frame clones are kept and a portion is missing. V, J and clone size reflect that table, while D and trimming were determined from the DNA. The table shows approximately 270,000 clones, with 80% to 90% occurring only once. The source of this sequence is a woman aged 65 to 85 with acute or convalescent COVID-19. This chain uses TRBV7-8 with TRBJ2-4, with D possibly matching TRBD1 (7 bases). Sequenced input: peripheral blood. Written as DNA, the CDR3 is TGTGCCAGCAGCCAGGGGGGTTTAGGCATTCAGTACTTC. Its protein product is CASSQGGLGIQYF.